This paragraph covers one TCR beta chain sequence. Each gene name is a mouse one. The read gets to within 1 residue of the CDR3 end, and the germline J gene fills in the rest. The protocol was immunoSEQ multiplex PCR, while the TCRdb copy is restricted to in-frame clones and leaves out a portion. The data show 6,500 to 9,000 clones, roughly 45% seen once. This sample was taken from a study of tissue T cells after allogeneic stem cell transplantation. Stated time point: mouse harvest day 7 after allogeneic transplant. Tail vein injection delivered 10^7 T-cell-depleted bone marrow cells and 10^6 splenic CD5+ T cells. Tissues came from B6→BALB/c major-mismatch GVHD mice at day 7 or 14. The CDR3 sequence is 15 residues long. The ends were cut back, 2 bases at V and 3 bases at J, with 11 bases in the middle. Germline values: CDR1 KGHPV, CDR2 FQNQEV (reference sequence).

The sequence was collected from a female BALB/c mouse given C57BL/6 T cells with graft-versus-host disease after an allogeneic hematopoietic cell transplant. The V and J genes are TRBV26 and TRBJ1-3; tentatively, D is TRBD1 (5 bases). The source material was skin. CDR3 loop: CASSLARVYGNTLYF. The sequenced CDR3 bases are TGTGCCAGCAGTCTGGCCAGGGTGTATGGAAATACGCTCTAT.